Shown below are 8 T cell receptor beta chains from a single sample sequenced in a study of T-cell reconstitution after alpha-beta-depleted transplantation in children (dated by TCRdb to 2015 to 2016). The library relied on PCR. The data were produced on an Illumina HiSeq 2500. Molecular barcoding was employed in the preparation of TCR libraries, with unique molecular identifiers being used to normalize TCRbeta repertoire quantification. In-frame beta chains were kept once TCRdb had trimmed the public reads at Q25 with fastp and called clones with MiXCR. Entries are consolidated by CDR3 protein sequence, retaining the most common genes and DNA. Counted in this sample were about 500,000 distinct CDR3 sequences; 30% to 35% of them appeared once. In total, the top ten clones hold 2% to 3% of the sample. The source material was PBMCs from the stem cell graft donor, sampled from the stem cell graft. The receptors were sampled from a human donor who donated a stem cell graft to a child with aplastic anemia.

This chain links TRBV7-2 with TRBJ1-2; 7 bases map to TRBD1. There are 15 residues in the CDR3. Germline CDR1 and CDR2: SGHTA and FQGNSA. V shed 4 bases, J shed 3 bases, and the junction held 8 bases outside the gene matches. DNA of the CDR3: TGTGCCAGCAGCTCGCCGAAAACAGGGGACTATGGCTACACCTTC. It yields the protein CASSSPKTGDYGYTF. Complete variable domain (other parts from reference TRBV7-2 and TRBJ1-2): GAGVSQSPSNKVTEKGKDVELRCDPISGHTALYWYRQSLGQGLEFLIYFQGNSAPDKSGLPSDRFSAERTGGSVSTLTIQRTQQEDSAVYLCASSSPKTGDYGYTFGSGTRLTVV.

This clonotype was counted between two and nine times. The genes are TRBV6-5 and TRBJ1-2, with a tentative D call TRBD1 (6 bases). The CDR3 totals 12 residues. From germline, CDR1 is MNHEY and CDR2 SVGAGI. The germline V and J ends were trimmed by 5 bases and 8 bases, with 12 bases remaining between them. The CDR3 spells CASSRGAQGYTF. The CDR3 nucleotides are TGTGCCAGCAGTCGGGGGGCGCAGGGCTACACCTTC.

The V gene is TRBV7-2, the J gene TRBJ2-1; TRBD2 aligns across 14 bases. This CDR3 has 16 amino acids. Germline V gene sequence: CDR1 SGHTA, CDR2 FQGNSA. With V trimmed by 1 base and J by 10 bases, 6 bases remained unmatched. The chain's CDR3 is CASSLVGTSGRREQFF. The DNA of the CDR3 is TGTGCCAGCAGCTTAGTTGGGACTAGCGGGAGAAGGGAGCAGTTCTTC.

The chain joins TRBV25-1 to TRBJ1-2; 10 bases are shared with TRBD1. Germline lookup yields CDR1 MGHDK and CDR2 SYGVNS. V lost 6 bases, J lost 3 bases, and 7 bases stayed unmatched. This CDR3 is built from 15 residues. The CDR3 sequence is CASSLPGQGYYGYTF. CDR3 in DNA: TGTGCCAGCAGCCTTCCGGGACAGGGGTACTATGGCTACACCTTC.

CDR3 residues: CSVEGVVTLYNEQFF. The DNA for the CDR3 is TGCAGCGTTGAAGGGGTGGTGACACTCTACAATGAGCAGTTCTTC. The chain joins TRBV29-1 to TRBJ2-1; D gene unclear. In germline, CDR1 is SQVTM, CDR2 ANQGSEA. V lost 1 base, J lost 3 bases, and 13 bases lay in between. CDR3 length equals 15 residues.

The rearrangement links TRBV29-1 to TRBJ2-1; D is uncertain. Germline lookup yields CDR1 SQVTM and CDR2 ANQGSEA. V lost 0 bases and J lost 6, with 18 bases in between. The CDR3 contains 16 residues. The CDR3: CSVEDPDGTFTNEQFF. CDR3 in DNA: TGCAGCGTTGAAGATCCTGACGGAACTTTTACCAATGAGCAGTTCTTC.

For the CDR3, the DNA is TGTGCCAGCAGTTTTGGTGGGAGGGCCCACACCGGGGAGCTGTTTTTT. Protein sequence: CASSFGGRAHTGELFF. The rearrangement links TRBV12-3 or TRBV12-4 to TRBJ2-2; TRBD2 aligns across 7 bases. The junction had 7 bases not matched to a gene; V was cut back by 3 bases and J by 3 bases. The CDR3 totals 16 residues.

The J gene is TRBJ1-1, the V gene TRBV2; 9 bases align to TRBD1. This CDR3 region has 16 residues. Germline V gene data show CDR1 as SNHLY and CDR2 as FYNNEI. Trimming removed 7 bases from V and 4 bases from J; junction bases left unmatched: 13. CDR3 sequence (DNA): TGTGCCAGCAATAGTGGCAACAGGGGGCTGGGCACTGAAGCTTTCTTT. This codes for CASNSGNRGLGTEAFF.